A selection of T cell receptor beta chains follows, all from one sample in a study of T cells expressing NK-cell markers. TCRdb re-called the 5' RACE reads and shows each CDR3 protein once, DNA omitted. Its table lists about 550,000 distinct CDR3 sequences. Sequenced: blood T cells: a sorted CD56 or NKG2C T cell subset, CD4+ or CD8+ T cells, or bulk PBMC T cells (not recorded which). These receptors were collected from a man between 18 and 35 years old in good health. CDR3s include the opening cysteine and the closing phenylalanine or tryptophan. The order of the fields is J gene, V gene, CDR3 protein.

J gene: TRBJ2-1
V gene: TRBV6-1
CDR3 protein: CASSPRTGRDNEQFF

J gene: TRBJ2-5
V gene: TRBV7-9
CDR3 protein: CASSLLEFGQETQYF

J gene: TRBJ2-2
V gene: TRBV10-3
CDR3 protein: CAISKRQGDTGELFF

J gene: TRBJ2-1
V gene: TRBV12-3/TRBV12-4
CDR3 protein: CASSSTRDEQFF

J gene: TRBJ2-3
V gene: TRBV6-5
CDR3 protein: CASSYSGGGDTQYF

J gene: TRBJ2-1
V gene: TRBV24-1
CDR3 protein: CATSEPTSGPGLDEQFF

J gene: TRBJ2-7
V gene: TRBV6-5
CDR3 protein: CASSWPGAYEQYF

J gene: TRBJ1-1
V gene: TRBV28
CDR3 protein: CASSLSVSGNTEAFF

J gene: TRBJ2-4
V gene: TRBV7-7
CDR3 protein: CASSAEILAKNIQYF

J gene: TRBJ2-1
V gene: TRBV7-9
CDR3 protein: CASMGAGDKFF

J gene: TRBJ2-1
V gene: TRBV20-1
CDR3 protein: CSASWARGYNEQFF

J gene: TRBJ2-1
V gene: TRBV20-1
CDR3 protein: CSCRGGRATYNEQFF

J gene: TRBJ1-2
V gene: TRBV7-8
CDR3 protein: CASSTTVTHDYGYTF

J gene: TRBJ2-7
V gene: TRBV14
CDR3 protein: CASLVRTGEFYEQYF

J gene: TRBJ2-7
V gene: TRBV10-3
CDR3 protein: CAISVAAVWYF

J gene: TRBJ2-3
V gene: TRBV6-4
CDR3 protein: CASRGRRGLCTDTQYF

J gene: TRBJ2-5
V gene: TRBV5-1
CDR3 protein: CASSPLEARLDQYF

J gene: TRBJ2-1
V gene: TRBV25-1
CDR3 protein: CASSVGTSGINEQFF

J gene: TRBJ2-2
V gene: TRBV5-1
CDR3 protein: CASSERSTGELFF

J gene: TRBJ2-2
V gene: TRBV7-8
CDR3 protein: CASSPPLGAVLTGELFF

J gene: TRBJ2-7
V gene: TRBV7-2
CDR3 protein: CASSPHGRVREQYF

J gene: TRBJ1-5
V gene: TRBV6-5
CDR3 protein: CASLLVVGQPQHF

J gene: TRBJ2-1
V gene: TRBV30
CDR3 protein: CAWSGLRSSYNEQFF

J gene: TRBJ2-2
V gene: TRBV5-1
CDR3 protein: CASSFRPSGSVIDTGELFF

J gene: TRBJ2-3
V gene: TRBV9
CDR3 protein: CASEASGSSTDTQYF

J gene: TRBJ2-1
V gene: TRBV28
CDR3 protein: CASQTSGYYNEQFF

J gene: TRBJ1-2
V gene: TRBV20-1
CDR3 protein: CSARDGQGSNYGYTF

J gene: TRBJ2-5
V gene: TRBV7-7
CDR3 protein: CASSPGAGTQYF